This TCR beta chain was found in a study of T cell repertoires in cytomegalovirus infection. On the study more broadly: It was the public TCR beta signatures that indicated both CMV infection and matching HLA type.

Note on this clonotype: Its antigen is undetermined.

With 4 bases removed from V and 7 bases from J, the gap between germline ends came to 22 bases. This CDR3 is built from 16 residues. Per the germline V gene, CDR1 is MDHEN and CDR2 is SYDVKM. TCRdb ran MiXCR on the reads and lists one entry per CDR3 protein. The sample consists of more than 250,000 distinct CDR3 sequences, approximately 25% of them appearing once. J is TRBJ1-2 and V is TRBV28; D remains ambiguous. The source material was cultured PBMCs, sampled from culture after CMV antigen stimulation. The TCR comes from a human donor in good health (CMV status not recorded). Some clones in this sample may be carry-over from other donors' samples. The CDR3 loop is CASSSTNTARIRGYTF. CDR3 bases: TGTGCCAGCAGTTCCACTAATACTGCTCGGATCCGTGGCTACACCTTC.